This TCR beta chain derives from a study of T cell repertoires in cytomegalovirus infection. Looking at the study overall: Public TCR beta signature analysis indicated the presence of both CMV infection and matching HLA type.

TCRdb called the reads again in MiXCR, with one record for every CDR3 protein. The sample lists 740,000 or so distinct CDR3 sequences; approximately 34% were seen once. This clonotype was detected many times. Its antigen remains unidentified. General study findings and limits: What dominated the ex vivo response were HLA-C-restricted CMV-specific TCR beta clonotypes. Identification of carriers of CMV plus the relevant HLA was achieved through cumulative public TCR beta family frequency.

This CDR3 contains 14 residues. Trimming pared 4 bases from V and 6 bases from J, leaving 12 bases between. In germline, CDR1 is MRHNA, CDR2 SNTAGT. The sequenced material came from PBMCs. This chain links TRBV6-4 with TRBJ2-2, with D maybe TRBD1 (5 bases). The clonotype comes from a human donor in good health (CMV status not recorded). Some clones in this sample may be carry-over from other donors' samples. The CDR3 region has the DNA TGTGCCAGCAGTGCTTTAGGGGAACCCGGGGAGCTGTTTTTT. Translation gives CASSALGEPGELFF.